This TCR beta chain was identified during a study of T cell repertoires in cytomegalovirus infection. The overall study: Matching HLA type and CMV infection were both indicated by public TCR beta signatures. Study results and caveats: Identification of carriers of CMV plus the relevant HLA was achieved through cumulative public TCR beta family frequency. The ex vivo response showed dominance by HLA-C-restricted CMV-specific TCR beta clonotypes.

The CDR3 is 13 residues long. Germline loops: CDR1 SGDLS, CDR2 YYNGEE. Trimming removed 3 bases at V and 2 bases at J, with 9 bases between. Concerning this clonotype itself: Its antigen is undetermined.

TCRdb called the reads again in MiXCR, with one record for every CDR3 protein. The table shows some 390,000 distinct CDR3 sequences, with over 15% occurring only once. This rearrangement joins TRBV9 to TRBJ2-7; D is unclear. Source material: PBMCs. The TCR comes from a human donor in good health (CMV status not recorded). Some clones in this sample may be carry-over from other donors' samples. The CDR3 sequence is CASSAFLTYEQYF. The CDR3 nucleotides are TGTGCCAGCAGCGCCTTCCTAACCTACGAGCAGTACTTC. The complete variable domain, with remaining parts taken from reference TRBV9 and TRBJ2-7, reads DSGVTQTPKHLITATGQRVTLRCSPRSGDLSVYWYQQSLDQGLQFLIQYYNGEERAKGNILERFSAQQFPDLHSELNLSSLELGDSALYFCASSAFLTYEQYFGPGTRLTVT.